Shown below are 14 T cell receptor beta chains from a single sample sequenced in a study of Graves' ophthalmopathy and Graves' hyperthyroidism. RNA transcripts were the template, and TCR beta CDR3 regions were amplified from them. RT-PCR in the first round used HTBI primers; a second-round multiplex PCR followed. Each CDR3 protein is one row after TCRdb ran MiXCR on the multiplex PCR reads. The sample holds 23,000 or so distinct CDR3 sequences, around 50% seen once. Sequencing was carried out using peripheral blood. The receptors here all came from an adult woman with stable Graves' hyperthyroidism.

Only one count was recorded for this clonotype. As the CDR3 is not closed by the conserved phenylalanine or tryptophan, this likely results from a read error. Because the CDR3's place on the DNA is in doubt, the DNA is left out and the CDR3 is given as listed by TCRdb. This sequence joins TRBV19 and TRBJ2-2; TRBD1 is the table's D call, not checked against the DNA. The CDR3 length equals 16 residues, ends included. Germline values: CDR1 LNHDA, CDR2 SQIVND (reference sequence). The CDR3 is CASSTLGTGDHRGAVV.

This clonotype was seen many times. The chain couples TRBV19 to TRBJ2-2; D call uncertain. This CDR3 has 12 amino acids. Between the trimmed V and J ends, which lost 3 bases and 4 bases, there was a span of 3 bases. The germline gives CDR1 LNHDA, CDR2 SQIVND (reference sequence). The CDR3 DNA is TGTGCCAGTAGTATCCTCACCGGGGAGCTGTTTTTT. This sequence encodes CASSILTGELFF. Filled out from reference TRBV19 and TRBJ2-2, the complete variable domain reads DGGITQSPKYLFRKEGQNVTLSCEQNLNHDAMYWYRQDPGQGLRLIYYSQIVNDFQKGDIAEGYSVSREKKESFPLTVTSAQKNPTAFYLCASSILTGELFFGEGSRLTVL.

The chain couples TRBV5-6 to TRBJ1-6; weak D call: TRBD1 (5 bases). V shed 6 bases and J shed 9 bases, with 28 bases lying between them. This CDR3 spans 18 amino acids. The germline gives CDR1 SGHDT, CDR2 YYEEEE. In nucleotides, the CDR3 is TGTGCCAGCACCCGAAGGGGAGAGGGGAGGGCGAAGGCTTCACCCCTCCACTTT. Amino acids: CASTRRGEGRAKASPLHF.

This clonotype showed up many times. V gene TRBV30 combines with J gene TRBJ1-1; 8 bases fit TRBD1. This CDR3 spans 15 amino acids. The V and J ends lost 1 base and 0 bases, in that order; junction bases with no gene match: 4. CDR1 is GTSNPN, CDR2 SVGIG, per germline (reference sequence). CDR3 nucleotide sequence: TGTGCCTGGAGTGGCCGACAGGGGATGAACACTGAAGCTTTCTTT. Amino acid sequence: CAWSGRQGMNTEAFF. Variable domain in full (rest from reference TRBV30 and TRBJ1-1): SQTIHQWPATLVQPVGSPLSLECTVEGTSNPNLYWYRQAAGRGLQLLFYSVGIGQISSEVPQNLSASRPQDRQFILSSKKLLLSDSGFYLCAWSGRQGMNTEAFFGQGTRLTVV.

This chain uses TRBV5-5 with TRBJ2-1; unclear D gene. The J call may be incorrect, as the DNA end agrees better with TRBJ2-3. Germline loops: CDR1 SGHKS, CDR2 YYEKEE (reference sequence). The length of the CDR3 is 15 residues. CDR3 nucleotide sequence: TGTGCCAGCAGCCCCGAACTGAGCTCCTACAATGAGCAGTATTTT. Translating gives CASSPELSSYNEQYF.

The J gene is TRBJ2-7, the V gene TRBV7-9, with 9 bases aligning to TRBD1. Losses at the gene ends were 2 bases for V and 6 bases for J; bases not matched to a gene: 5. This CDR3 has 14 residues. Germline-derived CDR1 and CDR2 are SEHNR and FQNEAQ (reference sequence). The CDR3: CASSLRPTGGEQYF. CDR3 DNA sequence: TGTGCCAGCAGCTTAAGGCCGACAGGGGGCGAGCAGTACTTC.

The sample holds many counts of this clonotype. CDR3 amino acids: CASSYQLAGYEQYF. CDR3 DNA sequence: TGTGCCAGCAGTTACCAACTAGCGGGATACGAGCAGTACTTC. The V call is TRBV28, the J call TRBJ2-7, with 10 bases lining up with TRBD2. J lost 4 bases, V lost 4 bases, and 4 bases had no gene match. Germline V gives CDR1 MDHEN, CDR2 SYDVKM. The CDR3 loop spans 14 amino acids. The variable domain in full, with the rest retrieved from reference TRBV28 and TRBJ2-7, is DVKVTQSSRYLVKRTGEKVFLECVQDMDHENMFWYRQDPGLGLRLIYFSYDVKMKEKGDIPEGYSVSREKKERFSLILESASTNQTSMYLCASSYQLAGYEQYFGPGTRLTVT.

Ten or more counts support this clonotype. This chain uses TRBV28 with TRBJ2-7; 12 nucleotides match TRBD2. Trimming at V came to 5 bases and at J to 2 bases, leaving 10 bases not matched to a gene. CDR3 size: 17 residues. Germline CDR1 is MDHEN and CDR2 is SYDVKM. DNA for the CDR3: TGTGCCAGCAGTACCTATCGGACTAGCGGGAACGCCTACGAGCAGTACTTC. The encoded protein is CASSTYRTSGNAYEQYF.

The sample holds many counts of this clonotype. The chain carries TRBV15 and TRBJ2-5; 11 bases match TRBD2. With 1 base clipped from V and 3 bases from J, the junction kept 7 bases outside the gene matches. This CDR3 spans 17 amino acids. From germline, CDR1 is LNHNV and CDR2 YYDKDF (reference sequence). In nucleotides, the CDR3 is TGTGCCACCAGCAGAGTAGGTAGCGGGAGGGCTGAAGAGACCCAGTACTTC. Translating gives CATSRVGSGRAEETQYF.

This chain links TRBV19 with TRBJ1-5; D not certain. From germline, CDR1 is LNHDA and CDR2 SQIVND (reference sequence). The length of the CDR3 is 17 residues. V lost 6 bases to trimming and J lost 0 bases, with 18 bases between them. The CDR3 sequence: CASRDSVRAYSNQPQHF. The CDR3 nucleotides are TGTGCCAGTAGGGACTCGGTAAGGGCCTATAGCAATCAGCCCCAGCATTTT.

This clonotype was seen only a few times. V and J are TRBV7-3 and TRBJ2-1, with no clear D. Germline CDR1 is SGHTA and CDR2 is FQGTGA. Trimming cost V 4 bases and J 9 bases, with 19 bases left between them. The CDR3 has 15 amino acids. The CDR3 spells CASSSERIGLGEQFF. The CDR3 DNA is TGTGCCAGCAGCTCCGAGCGTATAGGTCTTGGTGAGCAGTTCTTC. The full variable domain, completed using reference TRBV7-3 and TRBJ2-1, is GAGVSQTPSNKVTEKGKYVELRCDPISGHTALYWYRQSLGQGPEFLIYFQGTGAADDSGLPNDRFFAVRPEGSVSTLKIQRTERGDSAVYLCASSSERIGLGEQFFGPGTRLTVL.

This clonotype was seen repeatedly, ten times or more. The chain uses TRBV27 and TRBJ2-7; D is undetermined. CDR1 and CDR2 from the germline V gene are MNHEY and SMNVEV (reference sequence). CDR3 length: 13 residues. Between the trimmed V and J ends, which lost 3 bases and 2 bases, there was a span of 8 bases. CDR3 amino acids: CASSFGRAYEQYF. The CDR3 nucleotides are TGTGCCAGCAGTTTCGGCCGAGCCTACGAGCAGTACTTC.

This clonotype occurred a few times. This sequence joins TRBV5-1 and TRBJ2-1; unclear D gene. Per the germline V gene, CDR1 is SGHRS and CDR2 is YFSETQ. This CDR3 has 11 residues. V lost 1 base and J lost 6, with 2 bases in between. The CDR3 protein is CASSLSNEQFF. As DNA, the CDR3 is TGCGCCAGCAGCTTGTCCAATGAGCAGTTCTTC.

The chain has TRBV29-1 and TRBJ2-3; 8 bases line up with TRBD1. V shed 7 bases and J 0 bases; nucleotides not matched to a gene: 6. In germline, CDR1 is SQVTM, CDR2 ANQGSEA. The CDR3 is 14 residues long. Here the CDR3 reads CSAAGGGSTDTQYF. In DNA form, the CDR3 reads TGCAGCGCCGCAGGGGGCGGGAGCACAGATACGCAGTATTTT.